This TCR beta chain was sequenced during a study of cytomegalovirus exposure and HLA in healthy donors. Unrecorded immune exposure was likely among donors, who were nominally healthy when sampled. Germline trimming cut 1 base from V and 6 bases from J; bases unmatched to any gene: 3. CDR1 and CDR2 from the germline V gene are LGHNA and YSLEER. CDR3 size: 14 residues. Study results and limitations: Immune exposure information comprised only CMV serostatus. Clonal expansion, a later analysis showed, was greater in HLA-associated TCR beta chains than in equally common others. Productive status was seen about 87% or about 30% of the time for most TCR beta V segments in an earlier analysis.

60 Vbeta and 13 Jbeta primers were used in PCR. Profiled with immunoSEQ multiplex PCR; TCRdb holds only in-frame clones, not every one. The top ten hold approximately 17% of the sample, which has about 75,000 clones, 84% seen once. Comments on this clone: Antigen: not known.

Sequenced sample: PBMCs. The rearrangement uses TRBV4-3 and TRBJ2-3; 8 bases fit TRBD2. The TCR comes from a man in his sixties or seventies in good health and CMV-seropositive. The CDR3 spells CASSQAGGDDTQYF. The DNA of the CDR3 is TGCGCCAGCAGCCAAGCCGGGGGGGATGATACGCAGTATTTT.